One sample yielded the 2 T cell receptor beta chains listed below, sequenced in a study of cytomegalovirus exposure and HLA in healthy donors. Primers: 60 Vbeta forward and 13 Jbeta reverse. Assay used: immunoSEQ multiplex PCR; TCRdb lists only in-frame clones, some missing. The sample shows 120,000 or so clones, less than 80% of them seen only once. Material: PBMCs. These TCRs come from a man aged 25 to 40 in good health and CMV-seronegative.

The gene calls are TRBV29-1 and TRBJ2-3; 11 nucleotides line up with TRBD2. This CDR3 contains 15 residues. In germline, CDR1 is SQVTM, CDR2 ANQGSEA. After removal of 7 bases from V and 4 bases from J, the junction contained 10 bases not matched to a gene. The CDR3 region has the DNA TGCAGCGCCCGAATGGTAGCGGGGGGGCCAGATACGCAGTATTTT. Its translation is CSARMVAGGPDTQYF.

This clone was recorded a few times. The chain links TRBV4-2 to TRBJ2-5; 16 bases align to TRBD2. Germline V gene lookup returns CDR1 LGHNA and CDR2 YNFKEQ. The CDR3 length is 17 residues. The V gene end was trimmed by 4 bases and the J gene end by 1 base; junction bases not matched to a gene: 3. The CDR3 loop reads CASSLGLAGGLQETQYF. In DNA form, the CDR3 reads TGTGCCAGCAGCCTGGGACTAGCGGGGGGGCTCCAAGAGACCCAGTACTTC.